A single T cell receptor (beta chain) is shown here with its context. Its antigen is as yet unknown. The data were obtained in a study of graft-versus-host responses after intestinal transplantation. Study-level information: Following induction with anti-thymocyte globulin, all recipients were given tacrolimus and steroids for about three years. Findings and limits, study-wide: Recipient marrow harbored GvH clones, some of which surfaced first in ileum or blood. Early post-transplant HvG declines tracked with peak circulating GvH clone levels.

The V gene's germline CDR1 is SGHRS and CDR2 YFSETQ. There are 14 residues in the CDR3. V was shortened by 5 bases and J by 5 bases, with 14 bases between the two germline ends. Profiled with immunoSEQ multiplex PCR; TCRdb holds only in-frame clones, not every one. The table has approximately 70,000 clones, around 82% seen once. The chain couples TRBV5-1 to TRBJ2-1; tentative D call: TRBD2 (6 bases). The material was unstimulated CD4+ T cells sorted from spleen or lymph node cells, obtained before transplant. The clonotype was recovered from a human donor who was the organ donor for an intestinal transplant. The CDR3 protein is CASSVRLGDNEQFF. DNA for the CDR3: TGCGCCAGCAGTGTGCGACTAGGGGACAATGAGCAGTTCTTC.